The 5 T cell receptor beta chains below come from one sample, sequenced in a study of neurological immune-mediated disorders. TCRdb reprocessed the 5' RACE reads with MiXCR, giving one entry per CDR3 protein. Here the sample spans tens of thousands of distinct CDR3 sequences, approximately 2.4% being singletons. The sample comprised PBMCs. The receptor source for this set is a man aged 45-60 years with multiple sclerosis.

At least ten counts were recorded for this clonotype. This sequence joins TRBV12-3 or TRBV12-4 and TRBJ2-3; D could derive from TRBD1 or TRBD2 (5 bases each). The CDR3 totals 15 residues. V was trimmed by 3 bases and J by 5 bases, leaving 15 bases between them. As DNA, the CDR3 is TGTGCCAGCAGTTTCCGGGACCGAGCGTTAGATACGCAGTATTTT. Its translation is CASSFRDRALDTQYF.

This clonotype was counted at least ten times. CDR3 amino acids: CASSLGNSYSPLHF. The CDR3 coding sequence is TGTGCCAGCAGCTTAGGTAACAGCTATTCACCCCTCCACTTT. The chain carries TRBV7-2 and TRBJ1-6; D remains ambiguous. CDR3 size: 14 residues. V lost 1 base and J lost 8, with 9 bases in between. Germline V gene data show CDR1 as SGHTA and CDR2 as FQGNSA. The full variable domain, with the rest looked up from reference TRBV7-2 and TRBJ1-6, is GAGVSQSPSNKVTEKGKDVELRCDPISGHTALYWYRQSLGQGLEFLIYFQGNSAPDKSGLPSDRFSAERTGGSVSTLTIQRTQQEDSAVYLCASSLGNSYSPLHFGNGTRLTVT.

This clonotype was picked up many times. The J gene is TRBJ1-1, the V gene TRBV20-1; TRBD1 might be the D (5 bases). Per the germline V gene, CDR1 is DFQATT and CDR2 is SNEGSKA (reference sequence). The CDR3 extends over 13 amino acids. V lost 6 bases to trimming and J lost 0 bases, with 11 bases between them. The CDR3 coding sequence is TGCAGTGCGGTGGGACCTATGAACACTGAAGCTTTCTTT. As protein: CSAVGPMNTEAFF.

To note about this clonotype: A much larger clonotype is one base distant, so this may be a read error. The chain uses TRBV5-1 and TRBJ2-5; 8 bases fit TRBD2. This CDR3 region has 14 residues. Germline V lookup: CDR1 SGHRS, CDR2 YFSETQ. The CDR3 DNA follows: TGCGCCAGCAGTGAACCCGGGGGGGCAGAGACCCGGTACTTC. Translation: CASSEPGGAETRYF. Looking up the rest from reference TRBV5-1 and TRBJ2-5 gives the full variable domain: KAGVTQTPRYLIKTRGQQVTLSCSPISGHRSVSWYQQTPGQGLQFLFEYFSETQRNKGNFPGRFSGRQFSNSRSEMNVSTLELGDSALYLCASSEPGGAETRYFGPGTRLLVL.

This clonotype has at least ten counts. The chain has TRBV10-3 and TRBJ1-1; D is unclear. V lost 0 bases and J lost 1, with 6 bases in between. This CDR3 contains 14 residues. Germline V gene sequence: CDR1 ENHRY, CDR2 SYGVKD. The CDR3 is CAISESNQNTEAFF. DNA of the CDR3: TGTGCCATCAGTGAGTCGAACCAGAACACTGAAGCTTTCTTT.